Below are 3 T cell receptor beta chains sequenced from a single sample in a study of cytotoxic CD8 clonotypes in ibrutinib-treated CLL. Sequencing was performed with immunoSEQ multiplex PCR; in TCRdb, only in-frame clones are kept and a portion is missing. The data contain about 74,000 clones, 65% to 85% of them singletons. Source: PBMCs, taken at disease progression, from a patient treated with ibrutinib. The source of these receptors is a human donor with chronic lymphocytic leukemia.

The chain has TRBV11-2 and TRBJ1-1; D may be TRBD1 (5 bases). This CDR3 region has 15 residues. Per the germline V gene, CDR1 is SGHAT and CDR2 is FQNNGV. Trimming shortened V by 2 bases and J by 5 bases, and 15 bases separated the two germline ends. Written as DNA, the CDR3 is TGTGCCAGCAGCTTATGGGGACGGACACGAACTGAAGCTTTCTTT. It encodes CASSLWGRTRTEAFF.

The gene calls are TRBV27 and TRBJ1-5; D unclear. Trimming took off 3 bases at V and 3 bases at J, with 6 bases between the two ends. The CDR3 is 13 amino acids. Germline V gene lookup returns CDR1 MNHEY and CDR2 SMNVEV (reference sequence). CDR3 region: CASSFGYNQPQHF. The CDR3 DNA sequence: TGTGCCAGCAGTTTCGGGTACAATCAGCCCCAGCATTTT.

This chain links TRBV18 with TRBJ2-2, with unresolved D. Germline CDR1 reads KGHSH; CDR2 reads LQKENI. The V end was cut by 3 bases, the J end by 0 bases, with 14 bases between. The CDR3 is 17 amino acids. The CDR3 coding sequence is TGTGCCAGCTCACCCCTCAGGACGGACGCGAACACCGGGGAGCTGTTTTTT. Translation gives CASSPLRTDANTGELFF.